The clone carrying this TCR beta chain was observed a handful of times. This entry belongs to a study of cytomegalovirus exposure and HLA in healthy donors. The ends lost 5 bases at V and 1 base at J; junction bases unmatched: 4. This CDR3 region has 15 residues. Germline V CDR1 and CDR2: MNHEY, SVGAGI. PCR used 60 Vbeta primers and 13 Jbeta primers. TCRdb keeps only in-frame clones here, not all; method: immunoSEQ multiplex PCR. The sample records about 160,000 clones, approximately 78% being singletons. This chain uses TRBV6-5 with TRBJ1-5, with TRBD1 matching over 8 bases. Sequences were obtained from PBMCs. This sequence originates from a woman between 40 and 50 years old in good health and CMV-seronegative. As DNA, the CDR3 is TGTGCCAGCAGTGCGCGGACAGGGAGCAATCAGCCCCAGCATTTT. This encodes CASSARTGSNQPQHF.